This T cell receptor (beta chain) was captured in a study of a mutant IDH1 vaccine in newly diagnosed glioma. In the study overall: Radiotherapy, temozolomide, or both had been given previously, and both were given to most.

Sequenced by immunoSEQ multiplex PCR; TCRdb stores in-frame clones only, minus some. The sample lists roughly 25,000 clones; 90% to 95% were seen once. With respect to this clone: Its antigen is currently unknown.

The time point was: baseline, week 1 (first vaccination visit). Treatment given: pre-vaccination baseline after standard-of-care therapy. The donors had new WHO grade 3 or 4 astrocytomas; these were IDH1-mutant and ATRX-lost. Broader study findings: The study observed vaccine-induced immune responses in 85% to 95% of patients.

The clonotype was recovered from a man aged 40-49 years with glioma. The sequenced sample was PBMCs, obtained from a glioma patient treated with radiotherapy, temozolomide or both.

CDR3 region: CASSPAAGGRDTQYF. CDR3 DNA sequence: TGTGCCAGCAGCCCGGCAGCGGGGGGGCGTGATACGCAGTATTTT. V gene TRBV7-3 combines with J gene TRBJ2-3, with 10 bases fitting TRBD2. V dropped 5 bases and J dropped 6; count of bases not matched to a gene: 8. Germline V CDR1 and CDR2: SGHTA, FQGTGA. The CDR3 has 15 residues.